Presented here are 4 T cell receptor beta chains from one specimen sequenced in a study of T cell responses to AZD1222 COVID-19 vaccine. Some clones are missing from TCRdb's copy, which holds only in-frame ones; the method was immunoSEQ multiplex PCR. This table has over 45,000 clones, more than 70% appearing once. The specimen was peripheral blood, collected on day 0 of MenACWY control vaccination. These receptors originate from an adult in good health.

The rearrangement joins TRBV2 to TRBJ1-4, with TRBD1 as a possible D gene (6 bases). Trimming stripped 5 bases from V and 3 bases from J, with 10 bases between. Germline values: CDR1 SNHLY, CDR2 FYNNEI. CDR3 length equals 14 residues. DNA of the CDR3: TGTGCCAGCAGTCGGGACATAGCTAATGAAAAACTGTTTTTT. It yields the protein CASSRDIANEKLFF.

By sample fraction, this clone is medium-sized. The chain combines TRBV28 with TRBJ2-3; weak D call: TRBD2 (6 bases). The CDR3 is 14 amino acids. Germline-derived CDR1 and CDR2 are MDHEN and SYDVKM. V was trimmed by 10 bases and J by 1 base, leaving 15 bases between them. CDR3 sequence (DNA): TGTGCCACCGCGTTTGTAGCGGGCACAGATACGCAGTATTTT. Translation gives CATAFVAGTDTQYF. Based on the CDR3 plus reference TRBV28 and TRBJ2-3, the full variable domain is DVKVTQSSRYLVKRTGEKVFLECVQDMDHENMFWYRQDPGLGLRLIYFSYDVKMKEKGDIPEGYSVSREKKERFSLILESASTNQTSMYLCATAFVAGTDTQYFGPGTRLTVL.

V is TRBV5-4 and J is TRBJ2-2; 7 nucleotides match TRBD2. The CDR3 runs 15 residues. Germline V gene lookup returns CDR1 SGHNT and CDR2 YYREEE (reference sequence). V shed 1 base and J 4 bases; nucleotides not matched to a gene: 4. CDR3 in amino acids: CASSLRREPTGELFF. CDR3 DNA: TGTGCCAGCAGCTTGCGGCGGGAGCCCACCGGGGAGCTGTTTTTT.

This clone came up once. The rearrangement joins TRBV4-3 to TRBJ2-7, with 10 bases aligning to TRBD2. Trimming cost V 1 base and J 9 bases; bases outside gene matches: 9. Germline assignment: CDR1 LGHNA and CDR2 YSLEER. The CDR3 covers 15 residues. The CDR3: CASSQVVSLAGVQYF. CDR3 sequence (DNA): TGCGCCAGCAGCCAAGTAGTCAGCCTAGCGGGAGTGCAGTACTTC.